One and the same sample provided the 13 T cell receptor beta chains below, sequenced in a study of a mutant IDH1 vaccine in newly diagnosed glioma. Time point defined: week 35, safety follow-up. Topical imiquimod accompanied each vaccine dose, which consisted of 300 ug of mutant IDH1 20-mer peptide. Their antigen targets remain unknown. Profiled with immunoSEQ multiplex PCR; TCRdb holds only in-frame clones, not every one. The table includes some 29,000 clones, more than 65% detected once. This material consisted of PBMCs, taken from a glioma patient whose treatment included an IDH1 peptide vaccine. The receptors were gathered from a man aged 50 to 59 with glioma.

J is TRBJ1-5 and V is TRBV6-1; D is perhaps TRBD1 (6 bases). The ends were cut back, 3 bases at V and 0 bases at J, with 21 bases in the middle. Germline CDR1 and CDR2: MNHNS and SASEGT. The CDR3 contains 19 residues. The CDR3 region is CASSDFRDTSPDSNQPQHF. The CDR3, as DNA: TGTGCCAGCAGTGACTTCCGGGACACTTCCCCCGATAGCAATCAGCCCCAGCATTTT.

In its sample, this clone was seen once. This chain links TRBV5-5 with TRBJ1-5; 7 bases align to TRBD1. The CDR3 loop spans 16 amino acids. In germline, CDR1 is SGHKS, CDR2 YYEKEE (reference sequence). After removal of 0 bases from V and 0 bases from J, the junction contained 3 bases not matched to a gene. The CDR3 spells CASSLGTGFSNQPQHF. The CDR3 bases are TGTGCCAGCAGCTTGGGGACAGGATTTAGCAATCAGCCCCAGCATTTT.

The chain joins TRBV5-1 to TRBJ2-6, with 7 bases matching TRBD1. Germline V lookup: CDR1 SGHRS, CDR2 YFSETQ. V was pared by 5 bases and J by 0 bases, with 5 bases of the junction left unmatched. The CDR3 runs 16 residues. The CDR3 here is CASSSTGRSGANVLTF. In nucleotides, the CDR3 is TGCGCCAGCAGTTCGACAGGGCGCTCTGGGGCCAACGTCCTGACTTTC. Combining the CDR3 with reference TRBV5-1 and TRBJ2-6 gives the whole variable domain KAGVTQTPRYLIKTRGQQVTLSCSPISGHRSVSWYQQTPGQGLQFLFEYFSETQRNKGNFPGRFSGRQFSNSRSEMNVSTLELGDSALYLCASSSTGRSGANVLTFGAGSRLTVL.

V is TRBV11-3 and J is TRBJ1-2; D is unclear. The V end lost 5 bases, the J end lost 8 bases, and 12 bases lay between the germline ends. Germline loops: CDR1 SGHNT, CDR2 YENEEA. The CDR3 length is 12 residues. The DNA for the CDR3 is TGTGCCAGCAGCCAACGGGAGTCGGGCTACACCTTC. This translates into CASSQRESGYTF.

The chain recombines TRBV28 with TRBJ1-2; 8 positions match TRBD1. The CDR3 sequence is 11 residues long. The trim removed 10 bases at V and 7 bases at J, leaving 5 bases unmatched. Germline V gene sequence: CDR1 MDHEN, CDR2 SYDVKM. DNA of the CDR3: TGTGCCACCATGACAGGGGCTGGCTACACCTTC. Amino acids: CATMTGAGYTF.

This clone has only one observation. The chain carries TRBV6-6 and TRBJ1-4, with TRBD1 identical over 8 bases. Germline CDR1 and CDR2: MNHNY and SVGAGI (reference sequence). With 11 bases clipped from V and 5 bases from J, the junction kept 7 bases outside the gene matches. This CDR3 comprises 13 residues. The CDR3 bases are TGTGCCTCGTTACAGGGGGGAAATGAAAAACTGTTTTTT. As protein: CASLQGGNEKLFF.

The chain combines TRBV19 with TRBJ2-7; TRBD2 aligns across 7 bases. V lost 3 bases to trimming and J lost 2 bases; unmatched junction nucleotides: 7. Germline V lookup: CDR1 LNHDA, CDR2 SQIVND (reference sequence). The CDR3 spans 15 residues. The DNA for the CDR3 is TGTGCCAGTAGTATGGGAGGGGAAGTTACCTACGAGCAGTACTTC. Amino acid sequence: CASSMGGEVTYEQYF.

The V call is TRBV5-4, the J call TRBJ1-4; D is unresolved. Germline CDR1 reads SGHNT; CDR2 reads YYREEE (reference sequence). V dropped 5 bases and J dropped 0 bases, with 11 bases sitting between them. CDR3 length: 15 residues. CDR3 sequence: CASSTDGATNEKLFF. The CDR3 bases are TGTGCCAGCAGTACGGACGGTGCAACTAATGAAAAACTGTTTTTT.

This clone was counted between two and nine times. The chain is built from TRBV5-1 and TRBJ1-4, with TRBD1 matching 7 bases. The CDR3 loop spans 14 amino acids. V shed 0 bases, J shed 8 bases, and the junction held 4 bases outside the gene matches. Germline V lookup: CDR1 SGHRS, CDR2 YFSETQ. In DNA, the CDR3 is TGCGCCAGCAGCTTGGGACAGGGTGAAGAAAAACTGTTTTTT. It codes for CASSLGQGEEKLFF.

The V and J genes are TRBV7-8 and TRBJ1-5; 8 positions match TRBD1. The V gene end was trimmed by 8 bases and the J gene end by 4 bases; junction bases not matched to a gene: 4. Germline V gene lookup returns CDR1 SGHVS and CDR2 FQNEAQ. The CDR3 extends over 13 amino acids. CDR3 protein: CASDRGGNQPQHF. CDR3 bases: TGTGCCAGCGACAGGGGTGGAAATCAGCCCCAGCATTTT.

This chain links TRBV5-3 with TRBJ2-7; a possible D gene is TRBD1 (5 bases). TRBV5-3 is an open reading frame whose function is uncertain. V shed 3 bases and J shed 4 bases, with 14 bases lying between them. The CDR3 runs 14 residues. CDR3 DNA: TGTGCCAGAAGCTCTGACAGAAGTAGTTACGAGCAGTACTTC. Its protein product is CARSSDRSSYEQYF.

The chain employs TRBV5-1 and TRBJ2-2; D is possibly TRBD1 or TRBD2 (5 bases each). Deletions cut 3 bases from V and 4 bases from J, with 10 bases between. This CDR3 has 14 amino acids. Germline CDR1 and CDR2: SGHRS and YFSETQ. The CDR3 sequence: CASSWGTVTGELFF. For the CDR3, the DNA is TGCGCCAGCAGCTGGGGGACCGTCACCGGGGAGCTGTTTTTT.

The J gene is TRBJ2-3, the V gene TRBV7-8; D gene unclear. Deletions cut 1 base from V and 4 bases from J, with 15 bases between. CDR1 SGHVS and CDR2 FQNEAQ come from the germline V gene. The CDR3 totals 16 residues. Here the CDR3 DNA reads TGTGCCAGCAGCTTAGAAGGCGAAGACGGATCAGATACGCAGTATTTT. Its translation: CASSLEGEDGSDTQYF.